Below are 13 T cell receptor beta chains sequenced from a single sample in a study of graft-versus-host responses after intestinal transplantation. Sequencing used immunoSEQ multiplex PCR; TCRdb keeps in-frame clones, though not all of them. The sample lists over 100,000 clones, 85% to 95% seen once, with 0.9% to 1.5% in the top ten. These receptors' targets are unknown. The material sequenced was unstimulated CD8+ T cells sorted from spleen or lymph node cells, taken before transplant. These TCRs come from a human donor who was the organ donor for an intestinal transplant.

The V gene is TRBV19, the J gene TRBJ2-4, with D tentatively TRBD2 (6 bases). Looked up from germline, CDR1 is LNHDA and CDR2 is SQIVND (reference sequence). Trimming stripped 3 bases from V and 0 bases from J, with 24 bases between. The CDR3 is 20 amino acids. The CDR3 nucleotides read TGTGCCAGTAGTATGATTCAGGGACTTAACCTCTCTTTAGCCAAAAACATTCAGTACTTC. Translation gives CASSMIQGLNLSLAKNIQYF. The full variable domain, rest sourced from reference TRBV19 and TRBJ2-4, is DGGITQSPKYLFRKEGQNVTLSCEQNLNHDAMYWYRQDPGQGLRLIYYSQIVNDFQKGDIAEGYSVSREKKESFPLTVTSAQKNPTAFYLCASSMIQGLNLSLAKNIQYFGAGTRLSVL.

Written as DNA, the CDR3 is TGTGCCAGCAGTTACTCGAGGACCCACATCGACGAAAAACTGTTTTTT. Translation: CASSYSRTHIDEKLFF. The rearrangement links TRBV6-6 to TRBJ1-4; the D is unclear. The CDR3 loop spans 16 amino acids. The germline gives CDR1 MNHNY, CDR2 SVGAGI (reference sequence). The V gene lost 0 bases and the J gene lost 8 bases, with 16 bases spanning the gap.

This rearrangement joins TRBV25-1 to TRBJ2-7, with 7 bases that match TRBD1. The CDR3 extends over 13 amino acids. V shed 6 bases and J 2 bases; nucleotides not matched to a gene: 4. Germline CDR1 is MGHDK and CDR2 is SYGVNS. CDR3 in amino acids: CASRGDRAYEQYF. In DNA, the CDR3 is TGTGCCAGCAGGGGCGACAGGGCCTACGAGCAGTACTTC.

V and J are TRBV6-1 and TRBJ1-1; a possible D gene is TRBD1 (6 bases). Deletions cut 5 bases from V and 1 base from J, with 14 bases between. Germline CDR1 reads MNHNS; CDR2 reads SASEGT. The CDR3 consists of 15 residues. The CDR3: CASSTGQLRNTEAFF. The CDR3 DNA sequence: TGTGCCAGCAGTACAGGGCAGCTCCGGAACACTGAAGCTTTCTTT.

The chain is built from TRBV4-3 and TRBJ1-5; the D is unclear. The germline V gene has CDR1 LGHNA and CDR2 YSLEER. This CDR3 is built from 13 residues. Trimming left V 1 base short and J 4 bases short, with 5 bases between. The CDR3: CASSQGVNQPQHF. In DNA, the CDR3 is TGCGCCAGCAGCCAAGGGGTGAATCAGCCCCAGCATTTT.

V is TRBV21-1 and J is TRBJ2-7. TRBV21-1 is labeled a pseudogene. The CDR3 consists of 15 residues. The CDR3 DNA sequence: TGTGCCAGCAGCAATGGGGACCGACAGCCCTACGAGCAGTACTTC. Translation gives CASSNGDRQPYEQYF.

This sequence joins TRBV19 and TRBJ2-7, with 10 bases matching TRBD2. This CDR3 region has 15 residues. J was trimmed by 6 bases and V by 5 bases; bases with no gene match: 10. Germline CDR1 and CDR2: LNHDA and SQIVND (reference sequence). This CDR3 reads CASSPHLAGVFEQYF. The CDR3 DNA is TGTGCCAGTAGTCCACATCTAGCGGGAGTTTTCGAGCAGTACTTC. The full variable domain, completed using reference TRBV19 and TRBJ2-7, is DGGITQSPKYLFRKEGQNVTLSCEQNLNHDAMYWYRQDPGQGLRLIYYSQIVNDFQKGDIAEGYSVSREKKESFPLTVTSAQKNPTAFYLCASSPHLAGVFEQYFGPGTRLTVT.

This chain connects TRBV4-2 to TRBJ2-1; possible D gene TRBD2, 6 bases. The CDR3 consists of 15 residues. Germline CDR1 LGHNA, CDR2 YNFKEQ. The V gene lost 4 bases and the J gene lost 0 bases, with 10 bases spanning the gap. The CDR3 here is CASSLTGSSYNEQFF. DNA for the CDR3: TGTGCCAGCAGCCTTACCGGGAGCTCCTACAATGAGCAGTTCTTC.

This clone was counted many times. This chain links TRBV4-1 with TRBJ2-3, with D unresolved. The germline CDR1 and CDR2 sequences are MGHRA and YSYEKL. The CDR3 length is 13 residues. The V gene lost 0 bases and the J gene lost 4 bases, with 5 bases spanning the gap. CDR3 bases: TGCGCCAGCAGCCAAGATTTTTCAGATACGCAGTATTTT. Translating it yields CASSQDFSDTQYF.

The chain joins TRBV4-3 to TRBJ2-7, with D perhaps matching TRBD1 or TRBD2 (5 bases each). Trimming took 0 bases from V and 2 from J, leaving 11 bases between them. Germline loops: CDR1 LGHNA, CDR2 YSLEER. The CDR3 covers 15 residues. CDR3 sequence: CASSQDWDGAYEQYF. DNA of the CDR3: TGCGCCAGCAGCCAAGATTGGGACGGAGCCTACGAGCAGTACTTC.

The rearrangement joins TRBV5-5 to TRBJ1-2; D is perhaps TRBD1 (5 bases). There are 14 residues in the CDR3. Germline loops: CDR1 SGHKS, CDR2 YYEKEE (reference sequence). Trimming pared 2 bases from V and 3 bases from J, leaving 11 bases between. The CDR3 DNA sequence: TGTGCCAGCAGCTTTCCCCAGGGAGACTATGGCTACACCTTC. This encodes CASSFPQGDYGYTF.

This clone was observed a few times. The genes are TRBV6-1 and TRBJ2-7; 11 nucleotides align to TRBD1. The length of the CDR3 is 13 residues. In germline, CDR1 is MNHNS, CDR2 SASEGT. V shed 10 bases and J 6 bases; nucleotides not matched to a gene: 8. The CDR3 DNA reads as TGTGCCACCCGGAGCGGGACAGGGGGCGAGCAGTACTTC. Protein: CATRSGTGGEQYF.

A single count supports this clone. The chain has TRBV6-7 and TRBJ2-7; D gene ambiguous. TRBV6-7 is reported as an ORF; its role is uncertain. The V gene lost 8 bases and the J gene lost 4 bases, with 9 bases spanning the gap. CDR3 size: 11 residues. The CDR3 sequence is CASRGVYEQYF. CDR3 coding DNA: TGTGCCAGCCGAGGAGTATACGAGCAGTACTTC.